Described below is a single TCR beta chain sequence and its context. This sample was taken from a study of shared clonotypes between healthy human individuals. This CDR3 comprises 14 residues. The germline CDR1 and CDR2 sequences are ENHRY and SYGVKD. Trimming pared 0 bases from V and 10 bases from J, leaving 13 bases between. Deep-level running was used for the assay. The method was immunoSEQ multiplex PCR; TCRdb's version includes in-frame clones alone and lacks a portion of them. The sample holds 2 million to 2.5 million clones, 95% seen once. CD4+ cells yielded CD45RA+ naive and CD45RA-negative memory subsets.

This chain links TRBV10-3 with TRBJ2-1; D not resolved. This TCR was recovered from a young man in good health. The specimen was naive CD4+ T cells sorted from blood. Subset defined: CD45RA+ positively selected. This chain's CDR3 is CAISESRESMEQFF. The CDR3 nucleotides are TGTGCCATCAGTGAGTCGAGAGAGTCCATGGAGCAGTTCTTC.